The present T cell receptor beta chain was sequenced within a study of CD8 T cells in Susac syndrome. With V trimmed by 4 bases and J by 4 bases, 14 bases remained unmatched. CDR1 and CDR2 from the germline V gene are SGHTA and FQGNSA. The CDR3 loop spans 17 amino acids. Sequencing of TCR beta drew on CD8+ and CD4+ T cells from blood. Negative isolation was used for CD8+ and CD4+ T cells, and FACS enrichment was applied to TEMRA cells. After extraction with the RNeasy kit, about 0.5 to 1 ug of the RNA was reverse transcribed using random hexamers. TCR beta CDR3 was amplified by immunoSEQ multiplex PCR. This amplification extended across 54 Vbeta and 13 Jbeta segments. Using its own MiXCR run on the immunoSEQ multiplex PCR reads, TCRdb lists one record per CDR3 protein. The repertoire consists of some 220,000 distinct CDR3 sequences, with approximately 95% occurring once and the leading ten covering 0.075% to 0.095%.

The V gene is TRBV7-2, the J gene TRBJ2-5; 8 bases agree with TRBD2. This receptor was identified in a human donor with multiple sclerosis. The sample comprised CD4+ T cells from PBMCs. In nucleotides, the CDR3 is TGTGCCAGCAGCTCCGCGTCTAATGCGGGGGGTATAGAGACCCAGTACTTC. It codes for CASSSASNAGGIETQYF. The whole variable domain, remainder taken from reference TRBV7-2 and TRBJ2-5, is GAGVSQSPSNKVTEKGKDVELRCDPISGHTALYWYRQSLGQGLEFLIYFQGNSAPDKSGLPSDRFSAERTGGSVSTLTIQRTQQEDSAVYLCASSSASNAGGIETQYFGPGTRLLVL.